This T cell receptor beta chain originates from a study of blood T cell repertoires in COVID-19. Overall study context: Samples taken during acute and convalescent COVID-19 were collected in the United States, Italy and Spain. From T cells, B-cell-depleted T cells, or PBMCs came the material, which was cDNA or gDNA.

Authors' methods: Counts of nucleated cells, estimated from reference gene primer amplification, were obtained. The table came from immunoSEQ multiplex PCR; TCRdb's copy has only in-frame clones and leaves some out. The V and J calls and the clone size are those of that table, but D and trimming were determined from the DNA. The sample has roughly 130,000 clones, approximately 84% seen once. Trimming cost V 1 base and J 5 bases; bases outside gene matches: 6. The CDR3 has 16 residues. Germline CDR1 MNHNS, CDR2 SASEGT. This clone was found a few times. The J gene is TRBJ1-2, the V gene TRBV6-1, with 11 bases lining up with TRBD1. The TCR sequence derives from a man aged 70 or older with acute or convalescent COVID-19. Sequencing used peripheral blood. CDR3 sequence (DNA): TGTGCCAGCAGTGAAGAGGGACAGGGGGGGATGTATGGCTACACCTTC. Protein sequence: CASSEEGQGGMYGYTF.